This T cell receptor beta chain was captured by sequencing in a study of blood T cell repertoires in COVID-19. Measured with immunoSEQ multiplex PCR; TCRdb has only the in-frame clones, and not every one. The data contain around 250,000 clones, around 84% of them singletons. After removal of 0 bases from V and 9 bases from J, the junction contained 5 bases not matched to a gene. The germline gives CDR1 LNHNV, CDR2 YYDKDF (reference sequence). This CDR3 has 15 amino acids. Participants were placed into cohorts based on the clinical history they reported. The sample comprised PBMCs or T cells enriched from blood (not recorded which). The chain recombines TRBV15 with TRBJ2-1; TRBD2 agrees at 10 bases. This TCR derives from a young man with acute COVID-19. Here the CDR3 reads CATSREGSGGIEQFF. Written as DNA, the CDR3 is TGTGCCACCAGCAGAGAGGGTAGCGGGGGGATTGAGCAGTTCTTC.